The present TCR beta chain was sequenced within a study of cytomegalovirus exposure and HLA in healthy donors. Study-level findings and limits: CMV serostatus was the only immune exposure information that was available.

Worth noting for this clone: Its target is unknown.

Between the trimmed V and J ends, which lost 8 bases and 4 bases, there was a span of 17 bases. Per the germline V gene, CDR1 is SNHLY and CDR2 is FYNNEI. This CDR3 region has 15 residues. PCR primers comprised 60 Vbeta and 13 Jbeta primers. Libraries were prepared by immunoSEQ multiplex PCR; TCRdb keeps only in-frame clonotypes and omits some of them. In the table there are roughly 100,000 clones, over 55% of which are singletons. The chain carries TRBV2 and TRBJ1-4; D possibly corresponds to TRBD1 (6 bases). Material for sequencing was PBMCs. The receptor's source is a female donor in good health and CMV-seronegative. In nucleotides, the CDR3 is TGTGCCAGCGGAGGGAGGGGGGCCGTTAATGAAAAACTGTTTTTT. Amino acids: CASGGRGAVNEKLFF.